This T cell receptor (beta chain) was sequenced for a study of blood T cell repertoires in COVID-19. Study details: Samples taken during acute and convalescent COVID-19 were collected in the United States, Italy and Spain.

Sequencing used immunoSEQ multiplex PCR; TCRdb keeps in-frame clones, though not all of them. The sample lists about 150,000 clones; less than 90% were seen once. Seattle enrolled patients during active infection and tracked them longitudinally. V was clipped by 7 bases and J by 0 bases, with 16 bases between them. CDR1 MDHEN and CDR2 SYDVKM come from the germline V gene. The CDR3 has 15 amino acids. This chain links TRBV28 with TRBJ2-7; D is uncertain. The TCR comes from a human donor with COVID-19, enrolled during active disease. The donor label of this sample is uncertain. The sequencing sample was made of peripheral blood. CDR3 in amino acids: CASTQGRPSSYEQYF. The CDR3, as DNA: TGTGCCAGCACCCAAGGTAGACCTAGCTCCTACGAGCAGTACTTC.